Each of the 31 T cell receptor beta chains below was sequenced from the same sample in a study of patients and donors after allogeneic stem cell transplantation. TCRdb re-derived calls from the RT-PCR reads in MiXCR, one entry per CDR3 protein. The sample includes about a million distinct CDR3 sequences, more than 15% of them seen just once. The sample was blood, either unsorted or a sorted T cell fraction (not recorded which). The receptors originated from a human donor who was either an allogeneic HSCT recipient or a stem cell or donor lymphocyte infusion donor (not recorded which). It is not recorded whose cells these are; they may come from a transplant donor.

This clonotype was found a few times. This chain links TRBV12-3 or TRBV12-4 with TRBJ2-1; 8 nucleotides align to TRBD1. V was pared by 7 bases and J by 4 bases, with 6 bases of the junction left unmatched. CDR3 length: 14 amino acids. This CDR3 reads CASKTGDLYNEQFF. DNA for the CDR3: TGTGCCAGCAAGACAGGGGATTTATACAATGAGCAGTTCTTC.

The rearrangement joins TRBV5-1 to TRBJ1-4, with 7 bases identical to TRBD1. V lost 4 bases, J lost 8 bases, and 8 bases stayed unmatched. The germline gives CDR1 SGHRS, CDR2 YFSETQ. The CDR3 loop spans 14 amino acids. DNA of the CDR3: TGCGCCAGCAGCCACATAACAGGGGACGAAAAACTGTTTTTT. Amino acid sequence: CASSHITGDEKLFF.

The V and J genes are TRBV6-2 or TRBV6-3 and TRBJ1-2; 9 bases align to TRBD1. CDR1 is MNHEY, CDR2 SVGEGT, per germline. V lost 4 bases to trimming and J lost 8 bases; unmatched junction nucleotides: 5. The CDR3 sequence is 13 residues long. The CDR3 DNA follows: TGTGCCAGCAGTTGGGACAGGGTAAGAGGCTACACCTTC. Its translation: CASSWDRVRGYTF.

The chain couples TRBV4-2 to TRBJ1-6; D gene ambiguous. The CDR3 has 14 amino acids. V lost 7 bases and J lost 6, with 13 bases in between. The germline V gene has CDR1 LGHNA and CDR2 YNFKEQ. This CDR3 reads CASMPGPSNSPLHF. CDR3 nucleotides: TGTGCCAGCATGCCCGGACCGAGTAATTCACCCCTCCACTTT.

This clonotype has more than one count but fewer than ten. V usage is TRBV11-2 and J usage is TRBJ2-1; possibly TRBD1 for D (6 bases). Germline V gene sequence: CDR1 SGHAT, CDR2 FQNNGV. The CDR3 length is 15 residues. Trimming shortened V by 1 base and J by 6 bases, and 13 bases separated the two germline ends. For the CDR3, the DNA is TGTGCCAGCAGCTTAGTTCGGACAGAGGGCAATGAGCAGTTCTTC. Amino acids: CASSLVRTEGNEQFF.

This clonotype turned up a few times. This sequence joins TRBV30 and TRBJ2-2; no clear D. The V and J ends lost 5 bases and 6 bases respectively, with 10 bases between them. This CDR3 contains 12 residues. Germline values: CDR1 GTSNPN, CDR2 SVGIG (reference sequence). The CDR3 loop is CAWVPQAGELFF. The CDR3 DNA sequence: TGTGCCTGGGTACCCCAGGCCGGGGAGCTGTTTTTT.

The CDR3 DNA reads TGTGCCAGCAGCGTTTCAGGGAGTAGCAATCAGCCCCAGCATTTT. As protein: CASSVSGSSNQPQHF. The J gene is TRBJ1-5, the V gene TRBV9, with a tentative D call TRBD1 (5 bases). The CDR3 covers 15 residues. V was shortened by 2 bases and J by 0 bases, with 9 bases between the two germline ends. Per germline, CDR1 SGDLS and CDR2 YYNGEE. Complete variable domain (other parts from reference TRBV9 and TRBJ1-5): DSGVTQTPKHLITATGQRVTLRCSPRSGDLSVYWYQQSLDQGLQFLIQYYNGEERAKGNILERFSAQQFPDLHSELNLSSLELGDSALYFCASSVSGSSNQPQHFGDGTRLSIL.

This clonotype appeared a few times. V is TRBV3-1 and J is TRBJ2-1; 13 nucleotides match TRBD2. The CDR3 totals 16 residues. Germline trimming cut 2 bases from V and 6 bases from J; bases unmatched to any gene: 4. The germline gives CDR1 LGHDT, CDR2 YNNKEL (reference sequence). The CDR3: CASSQYGLAGANEQFF. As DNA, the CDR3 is TGTGCCAGCAGCCAATATGGACTAGCGGGAGCCAATGAGCAGTTCTTC.

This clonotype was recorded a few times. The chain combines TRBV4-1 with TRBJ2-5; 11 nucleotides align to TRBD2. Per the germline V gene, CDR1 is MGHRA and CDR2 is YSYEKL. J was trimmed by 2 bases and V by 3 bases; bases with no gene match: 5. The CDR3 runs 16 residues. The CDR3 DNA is TGCGCCAGCAGCCACCCTAGCGGGAGGAGTCAAGAGACCCAGTACTTC. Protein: CASSHPSGRSQETQYF.

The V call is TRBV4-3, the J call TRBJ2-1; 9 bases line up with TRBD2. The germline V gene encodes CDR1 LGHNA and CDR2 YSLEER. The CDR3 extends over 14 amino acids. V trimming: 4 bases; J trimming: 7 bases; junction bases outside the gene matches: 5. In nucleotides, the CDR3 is TGCGCCAGCAGCCGTCTAGCGGGGAAGAATGAGCAGTTCTTC. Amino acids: CASSRLAGKNEQFF.

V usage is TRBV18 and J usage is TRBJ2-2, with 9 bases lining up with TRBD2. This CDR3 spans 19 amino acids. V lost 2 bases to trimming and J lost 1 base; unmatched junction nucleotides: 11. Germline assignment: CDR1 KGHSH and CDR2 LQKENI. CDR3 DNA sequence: TGTGCCAGCTCACCAAGAAACTCCCGACTAGCGGAGAACACCGGGGAGCTGTTTTTT. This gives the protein CASSPRNSRLAENTGELFF.

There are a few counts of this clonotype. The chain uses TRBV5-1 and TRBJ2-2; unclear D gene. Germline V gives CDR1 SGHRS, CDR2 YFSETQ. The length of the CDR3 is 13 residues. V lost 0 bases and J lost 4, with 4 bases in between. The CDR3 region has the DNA TGCGCCAGCAGCTTGGAATCCACCGGGGAGCTGTTTTTT. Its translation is CASSLESTGELFF.

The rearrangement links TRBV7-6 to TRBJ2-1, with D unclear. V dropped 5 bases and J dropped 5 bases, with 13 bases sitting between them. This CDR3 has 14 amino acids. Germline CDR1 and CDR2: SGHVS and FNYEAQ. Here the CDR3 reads CASSQFAGDNEQFF. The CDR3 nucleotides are TGTGCCAGCAGCCAATTTGCTGGGGACAATGAGCAGTTCTTC.

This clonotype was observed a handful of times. The CDR3 sequence is CASSFGGGREIENTIYF. CDR3 sequence (DNA): TGTGCCAGCAGCTTCGGGGGGGGCAGAGAAATCGAAAACACCATATATTTT. The chain links TRBV4-2 to TRBJ1-3; a possible D gene is TRBD1 (6 bases). Germline-derived CDR1 and CDR2 are LGHNA and YNFKEQ. The ends were cut back, 5 bases at V and 6 bases at J, with 23 bases in the middle. CDR3 length: 17 amino acids.

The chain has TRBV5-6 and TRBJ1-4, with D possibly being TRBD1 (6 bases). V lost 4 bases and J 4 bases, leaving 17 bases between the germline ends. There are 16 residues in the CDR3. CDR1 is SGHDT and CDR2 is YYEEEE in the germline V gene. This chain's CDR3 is CASSPRGGRGNEKLFF. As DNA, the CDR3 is TGTGCCAGCAGCCCAAGGGGTGGCAGGGGTAATGAAAAACTGTTTTTT.

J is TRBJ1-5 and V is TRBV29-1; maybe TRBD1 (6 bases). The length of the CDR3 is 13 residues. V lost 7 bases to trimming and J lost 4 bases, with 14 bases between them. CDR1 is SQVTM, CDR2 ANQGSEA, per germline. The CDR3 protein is CSARGAENQPQHF. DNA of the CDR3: TGCAGCGCCCGGGGGGCGGAGAATCAGCCCCAGCATTTT.

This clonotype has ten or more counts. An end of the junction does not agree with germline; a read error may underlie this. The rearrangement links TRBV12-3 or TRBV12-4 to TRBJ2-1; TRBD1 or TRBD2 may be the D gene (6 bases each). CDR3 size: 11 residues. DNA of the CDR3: TGTGCCAGCAGCGGGGGACAACTACATGCCTTC. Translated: CASSGGQLHAF.

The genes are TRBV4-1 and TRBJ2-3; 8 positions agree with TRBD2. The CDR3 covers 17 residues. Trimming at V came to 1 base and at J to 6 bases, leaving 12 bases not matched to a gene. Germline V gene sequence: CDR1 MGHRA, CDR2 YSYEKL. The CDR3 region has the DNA TGCGCCAGCAGCCAAGTTCACGGGACTAGTGATGGGGATACGCAGTATTTT. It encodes CASSQVHGTSDGDTQYF.

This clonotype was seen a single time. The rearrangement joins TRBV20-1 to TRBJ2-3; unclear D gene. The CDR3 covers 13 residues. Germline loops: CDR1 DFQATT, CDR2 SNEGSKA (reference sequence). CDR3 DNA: TGCAGCCAAGACCAGCCTCCCACAGATACGCAGTATTTT. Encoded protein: CSQDQPPTDTQYF.

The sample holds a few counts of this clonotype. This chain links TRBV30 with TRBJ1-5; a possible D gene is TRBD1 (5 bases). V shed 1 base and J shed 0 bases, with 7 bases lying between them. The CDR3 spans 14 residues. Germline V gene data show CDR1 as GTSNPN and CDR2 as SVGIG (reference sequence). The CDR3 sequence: CAWSDRGSNQPQHF. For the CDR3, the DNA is TGTGCCTGGAGTGATAGGGGTAGCAATCAGCCCCAGCATTTT.

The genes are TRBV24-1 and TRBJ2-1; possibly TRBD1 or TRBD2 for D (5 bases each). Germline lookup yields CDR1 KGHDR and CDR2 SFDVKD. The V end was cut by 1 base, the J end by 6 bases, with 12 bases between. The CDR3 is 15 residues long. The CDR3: CATSDFTLRGNEQFF. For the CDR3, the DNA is TGTGCCACCAGTGATTTCACACTGAGGGGCAATGAGCAGTTCTTC.

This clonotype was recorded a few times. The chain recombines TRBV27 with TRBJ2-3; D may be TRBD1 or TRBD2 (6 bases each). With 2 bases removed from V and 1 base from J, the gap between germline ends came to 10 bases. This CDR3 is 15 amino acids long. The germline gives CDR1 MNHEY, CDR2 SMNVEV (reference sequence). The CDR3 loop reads CASSLTGAGTDTQYF. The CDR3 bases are TGTGCCAGCAGTTTAACGGGGGCCGGCACAGATACGCAGTATTTT.

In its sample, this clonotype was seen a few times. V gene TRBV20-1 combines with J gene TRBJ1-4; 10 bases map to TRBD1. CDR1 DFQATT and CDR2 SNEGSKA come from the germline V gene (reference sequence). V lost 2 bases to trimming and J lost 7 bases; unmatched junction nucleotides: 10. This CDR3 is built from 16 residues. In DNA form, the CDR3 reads TGCAGTGCTAGAACCGGGGACAGGGGTTATGGTGAAAAACTGTTTTTT. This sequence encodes CSARTGDRGYGEKLFF.

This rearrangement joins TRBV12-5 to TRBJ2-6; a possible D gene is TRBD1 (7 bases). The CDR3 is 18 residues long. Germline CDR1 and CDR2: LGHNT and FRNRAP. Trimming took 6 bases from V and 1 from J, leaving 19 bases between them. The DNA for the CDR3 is TGTGCTAGTGGCCCCCTCCAGGGGGGTATATCTGGGGCCAACGTCCTGACTTTC. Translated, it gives CASGPLQGGISGANVLTF. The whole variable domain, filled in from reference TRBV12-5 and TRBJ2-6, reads DARVTQTPRHKVTEMGQEVTMRCQPILGHNTVFWYRQTMMQGLELLAYFRNRAPLDDSGMPKDRFSAEMPDATLATLKIQPSEPRDSAVYFCASGPLQGGISGANVLTFGAGSRLTVL.

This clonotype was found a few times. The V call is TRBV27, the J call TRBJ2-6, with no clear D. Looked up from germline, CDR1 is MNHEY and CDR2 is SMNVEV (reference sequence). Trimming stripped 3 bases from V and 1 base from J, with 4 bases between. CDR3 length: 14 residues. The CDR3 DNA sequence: TGTGCCAGCAGTTTCGCTTCTGGGGCCAACGTCCTGACTTTC. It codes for CASSFASGANVLTF.

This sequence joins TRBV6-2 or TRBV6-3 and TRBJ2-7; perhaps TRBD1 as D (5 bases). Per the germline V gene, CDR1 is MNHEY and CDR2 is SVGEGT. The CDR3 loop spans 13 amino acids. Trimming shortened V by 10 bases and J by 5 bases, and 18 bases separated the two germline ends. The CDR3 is CATAVRAYNEQYF. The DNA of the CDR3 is TGTGCCACCGCGGTCAGGGCCTATAACGAGCAGTACTTC.

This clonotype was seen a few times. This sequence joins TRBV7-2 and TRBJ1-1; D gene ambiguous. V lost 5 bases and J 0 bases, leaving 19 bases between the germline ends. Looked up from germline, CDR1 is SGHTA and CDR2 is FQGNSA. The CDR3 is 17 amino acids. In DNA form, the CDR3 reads TGTGCCAGCAGCGAAAACTTCGGACGGCTCGTGAACACTGAAGCTTTCTTT. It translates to CASSENFGRLVNTEAFF.

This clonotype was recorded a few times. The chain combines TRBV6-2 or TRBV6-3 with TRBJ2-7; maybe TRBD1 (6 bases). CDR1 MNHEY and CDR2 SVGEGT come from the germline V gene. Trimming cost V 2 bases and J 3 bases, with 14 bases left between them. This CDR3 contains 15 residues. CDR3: CASSYPHRVLYEQYF. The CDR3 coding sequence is TGTGCCAGCAGTTACCCACACAGGGTTCTCTACGAGCAGTACTTC.

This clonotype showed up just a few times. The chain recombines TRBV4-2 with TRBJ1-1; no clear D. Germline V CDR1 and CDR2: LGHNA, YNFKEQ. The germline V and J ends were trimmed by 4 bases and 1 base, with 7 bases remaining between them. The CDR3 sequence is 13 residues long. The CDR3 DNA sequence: TGTGCCAGCAGCCGAATGTCGAACACTGAAGCTTTCTTT. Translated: CASSRMSNTEAFF.

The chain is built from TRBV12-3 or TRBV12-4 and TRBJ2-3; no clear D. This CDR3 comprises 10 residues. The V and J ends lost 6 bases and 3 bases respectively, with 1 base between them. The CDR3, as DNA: TGTGCCAGCAGAACAGATACGCAGTATTTT. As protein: CASRTDTQYF.

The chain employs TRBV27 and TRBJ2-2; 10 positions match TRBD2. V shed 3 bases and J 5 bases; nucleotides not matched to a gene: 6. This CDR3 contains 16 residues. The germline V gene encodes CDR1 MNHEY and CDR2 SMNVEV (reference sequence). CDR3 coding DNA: TGTGCCAGCAGTTTGGTTCCTAGCGGGAGAACCGGGGAGCTGTTTTTT. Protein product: CASSLVPSGRTGELFF.